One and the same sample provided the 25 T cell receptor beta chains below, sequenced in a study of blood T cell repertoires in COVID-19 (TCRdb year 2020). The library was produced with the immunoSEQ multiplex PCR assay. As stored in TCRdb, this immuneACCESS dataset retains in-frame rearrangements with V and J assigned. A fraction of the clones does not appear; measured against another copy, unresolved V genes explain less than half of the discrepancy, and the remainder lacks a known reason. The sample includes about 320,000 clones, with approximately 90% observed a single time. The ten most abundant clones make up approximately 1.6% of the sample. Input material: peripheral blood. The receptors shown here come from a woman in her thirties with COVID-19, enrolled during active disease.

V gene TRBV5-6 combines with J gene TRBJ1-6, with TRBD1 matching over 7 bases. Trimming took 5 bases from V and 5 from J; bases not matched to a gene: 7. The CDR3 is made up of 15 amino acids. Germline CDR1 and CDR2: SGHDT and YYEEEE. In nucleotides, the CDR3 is TGTGCCAGCAGTCGCATAGACAGGGATAATTCACCCCTCCACTTT. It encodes CASSRIDRDNSPLHF.

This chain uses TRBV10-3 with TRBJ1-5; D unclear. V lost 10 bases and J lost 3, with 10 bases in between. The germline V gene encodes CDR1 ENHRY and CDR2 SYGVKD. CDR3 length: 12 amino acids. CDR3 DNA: TGTGCCACCGGGTCTGTCAATCAGCCCCAGCATTTT. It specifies CATGSVNQPQHF.

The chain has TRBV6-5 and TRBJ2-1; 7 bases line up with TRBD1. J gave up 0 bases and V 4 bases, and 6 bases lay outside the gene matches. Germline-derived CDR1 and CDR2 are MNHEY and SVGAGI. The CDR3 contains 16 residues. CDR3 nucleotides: TGTGCCAGCAGTTTTTCGACAGGGAGCTCCTACAATGAGCAGTTCTTC. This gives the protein CASSFSTGSSYNEQFF.

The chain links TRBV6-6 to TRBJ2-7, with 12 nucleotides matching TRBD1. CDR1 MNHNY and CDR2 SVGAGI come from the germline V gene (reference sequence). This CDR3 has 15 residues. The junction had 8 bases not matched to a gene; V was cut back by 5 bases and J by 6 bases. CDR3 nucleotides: TGTGCCAGCAGTCCCCACGGGACAGGGGGCTCCGAGCAGTACTTC. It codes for CASSPHGTGGSEQYF.

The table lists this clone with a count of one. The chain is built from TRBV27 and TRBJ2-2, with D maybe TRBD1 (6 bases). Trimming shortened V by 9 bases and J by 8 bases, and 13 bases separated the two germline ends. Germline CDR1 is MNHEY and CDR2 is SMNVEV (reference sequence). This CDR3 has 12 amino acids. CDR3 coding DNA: TGTGCCAGTTCAACAGGGCCGGGGGAGCTGTTTTTT. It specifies CASSTGPGELFF.

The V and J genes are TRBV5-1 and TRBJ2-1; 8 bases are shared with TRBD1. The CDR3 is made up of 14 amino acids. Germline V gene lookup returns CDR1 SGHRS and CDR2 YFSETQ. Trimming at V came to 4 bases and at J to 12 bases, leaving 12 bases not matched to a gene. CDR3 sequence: CASSIAGGQSGQFF. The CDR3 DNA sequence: TGCGCCAGCAGCATAGCAGGGGGCCAATCGGGGCAGTTCTTC.

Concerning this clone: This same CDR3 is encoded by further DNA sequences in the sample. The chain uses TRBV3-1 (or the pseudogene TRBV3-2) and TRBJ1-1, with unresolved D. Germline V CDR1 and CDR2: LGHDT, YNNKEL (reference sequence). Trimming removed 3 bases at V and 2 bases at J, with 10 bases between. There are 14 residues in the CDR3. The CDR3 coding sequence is TGTGCCAGCAGCCAGGATACAGAAAACACTGAAGCTTTCTTT. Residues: CASSQDTENTEAFF.

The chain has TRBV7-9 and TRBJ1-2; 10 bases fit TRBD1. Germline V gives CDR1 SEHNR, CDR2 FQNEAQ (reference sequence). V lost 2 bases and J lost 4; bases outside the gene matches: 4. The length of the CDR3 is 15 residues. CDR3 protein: CASSLKGQGIYGYTF. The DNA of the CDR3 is TGTGCCAGCAGCTTAAAGGGACAGGGGATCTATGGCTACACCTTC.

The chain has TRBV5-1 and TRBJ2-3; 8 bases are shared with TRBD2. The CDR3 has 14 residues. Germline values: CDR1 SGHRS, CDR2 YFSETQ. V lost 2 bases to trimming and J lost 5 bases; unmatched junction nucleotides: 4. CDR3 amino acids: CASSFTAGEDTQYF. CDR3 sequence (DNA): TGCGCCAGCAGCTTCACAGCGGGGGAAGATACGCAGTATTTT.

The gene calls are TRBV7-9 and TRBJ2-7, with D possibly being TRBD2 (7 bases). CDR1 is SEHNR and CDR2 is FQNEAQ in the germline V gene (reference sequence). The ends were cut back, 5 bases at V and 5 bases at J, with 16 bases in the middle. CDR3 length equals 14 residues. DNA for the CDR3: TGTGCCAGCAGCCTTAGGGGGGGAGTCCACGAGCAGTACTTC. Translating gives CASSLRGGVHEQYF.

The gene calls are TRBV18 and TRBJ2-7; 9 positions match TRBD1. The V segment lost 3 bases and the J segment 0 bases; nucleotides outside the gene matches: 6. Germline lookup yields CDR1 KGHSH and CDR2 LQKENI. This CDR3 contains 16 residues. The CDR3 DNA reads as TGTGCCAGCTCACCGCAGGGGACAGGGAGCTCCTACGAGCAGTACTTC. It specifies CASSPQGTGSSYEQYF.

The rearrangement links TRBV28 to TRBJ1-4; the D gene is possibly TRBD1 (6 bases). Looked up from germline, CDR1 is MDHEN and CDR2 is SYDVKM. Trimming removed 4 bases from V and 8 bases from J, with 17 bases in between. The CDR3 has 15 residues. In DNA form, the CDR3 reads TGTGCCAGCAGTTCCATACAGGGATTCGAAGAAAAACTGTTTTTT. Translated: CASSSIQGFEEKLFF.

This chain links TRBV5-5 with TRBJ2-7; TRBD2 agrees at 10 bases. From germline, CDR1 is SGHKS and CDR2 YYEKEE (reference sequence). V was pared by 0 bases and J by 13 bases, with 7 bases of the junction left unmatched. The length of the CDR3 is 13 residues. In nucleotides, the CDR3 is TGTGCCAGCAGCTTGGGCCCGGGGACTAGCGAATACGTC. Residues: CASSLGPGTSEYV.

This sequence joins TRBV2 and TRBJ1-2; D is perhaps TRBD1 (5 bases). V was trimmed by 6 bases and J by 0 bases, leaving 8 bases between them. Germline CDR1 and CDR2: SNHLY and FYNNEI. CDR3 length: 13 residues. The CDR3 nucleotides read TGTGCCAGCAGAACGACAGCTAACTATGGCTACACCTTC. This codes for CASRTTANYGYTF.

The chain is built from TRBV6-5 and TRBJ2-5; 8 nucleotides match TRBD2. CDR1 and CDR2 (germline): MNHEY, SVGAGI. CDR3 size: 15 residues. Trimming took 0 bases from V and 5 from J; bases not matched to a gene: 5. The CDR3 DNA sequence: TGTGCCAGCAGTTACTCGATAACGGGAGGGGAGACCCAGTACTTC. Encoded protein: CASSYSITGGETQYF.

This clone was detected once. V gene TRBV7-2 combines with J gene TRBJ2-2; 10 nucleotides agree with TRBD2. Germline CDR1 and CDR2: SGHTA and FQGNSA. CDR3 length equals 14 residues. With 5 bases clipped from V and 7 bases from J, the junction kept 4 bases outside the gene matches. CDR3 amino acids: CASSLGTSVGELFF. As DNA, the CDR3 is TGTGCCAGCAGCCTCGGGACTAGCGTCGGGGAGCTGTTTTTT. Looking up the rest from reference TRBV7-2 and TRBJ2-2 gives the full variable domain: GAGVSQSPSNKVTEKGKDVELRCDPISGHTALYWYRQSLGQGLEFLIYFQGNSAPDKSGLPSDRFSAERTGGSVSTLTIQRTQQEDSAVYLCASSLGTSVGELFFGEGSRLTVL.

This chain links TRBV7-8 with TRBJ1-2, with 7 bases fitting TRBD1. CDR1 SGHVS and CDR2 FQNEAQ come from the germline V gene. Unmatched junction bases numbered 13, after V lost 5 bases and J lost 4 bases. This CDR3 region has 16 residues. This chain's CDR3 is CASSPENYRGGYGYTF. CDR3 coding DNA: TGTGCCAGCAGCCCGGAAAATTACAGGGGCGGCTATGGCTACACCTTC.

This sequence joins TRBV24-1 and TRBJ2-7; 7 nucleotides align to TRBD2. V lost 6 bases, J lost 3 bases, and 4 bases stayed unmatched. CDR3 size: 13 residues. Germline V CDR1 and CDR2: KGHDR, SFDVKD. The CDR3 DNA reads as TGTGCCACCAGTTCCAGGGAGGGCTACGAGCAGTACTTC. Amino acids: CATSSREGYEQYF.

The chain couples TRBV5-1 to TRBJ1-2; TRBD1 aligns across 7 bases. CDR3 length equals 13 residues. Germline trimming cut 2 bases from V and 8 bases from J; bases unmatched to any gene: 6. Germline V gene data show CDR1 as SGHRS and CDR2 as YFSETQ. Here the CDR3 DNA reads TGCGCCAGCAGCTTAGAGGGGGCGCGGGGCTACACCTTC. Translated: CASSLEGARGYTF.

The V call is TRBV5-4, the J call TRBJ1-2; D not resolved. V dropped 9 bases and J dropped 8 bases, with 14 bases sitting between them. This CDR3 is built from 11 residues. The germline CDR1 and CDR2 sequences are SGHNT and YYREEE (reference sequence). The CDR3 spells CATSFRGGYTF. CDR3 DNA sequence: TGTGCCACCTCGTTTAGAGGCGGCTACACCTTC.

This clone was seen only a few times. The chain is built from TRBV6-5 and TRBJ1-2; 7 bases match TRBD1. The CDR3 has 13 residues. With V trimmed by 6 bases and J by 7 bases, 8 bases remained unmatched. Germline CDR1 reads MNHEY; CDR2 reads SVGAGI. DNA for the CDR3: TGTGCCAGCAGCAGGACAGGCGGTGGTGGCTACACCTTC. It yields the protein CASSRTGGGGYTF.

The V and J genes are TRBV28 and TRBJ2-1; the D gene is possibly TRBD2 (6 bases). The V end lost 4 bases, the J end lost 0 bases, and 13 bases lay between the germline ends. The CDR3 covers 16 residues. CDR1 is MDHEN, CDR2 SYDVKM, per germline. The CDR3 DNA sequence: TGTGCCAGCAGTTGGAGGGGAACTAGCTCCTACAATGAGCAGTTCTTC. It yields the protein CASSWRGTSSYNEQFF.

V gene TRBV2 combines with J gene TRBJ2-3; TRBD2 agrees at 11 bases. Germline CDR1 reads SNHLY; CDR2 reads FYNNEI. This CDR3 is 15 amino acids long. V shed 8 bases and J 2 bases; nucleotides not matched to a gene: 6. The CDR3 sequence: CASGGTSGNTDTQYF. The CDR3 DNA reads TGTGCCAGCGGAGGGACTAGCGGAAACACAGATACGCAGTATTTT.

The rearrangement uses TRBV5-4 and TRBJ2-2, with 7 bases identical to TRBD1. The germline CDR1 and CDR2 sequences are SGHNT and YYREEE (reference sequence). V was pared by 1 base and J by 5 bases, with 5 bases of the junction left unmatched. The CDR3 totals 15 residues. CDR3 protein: CASSLRQGWTGELFF. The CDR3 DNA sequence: TGTGCCAGCAGCTTGAGACAGGGTTGGACCGGGGAGCTGTTTTTT.

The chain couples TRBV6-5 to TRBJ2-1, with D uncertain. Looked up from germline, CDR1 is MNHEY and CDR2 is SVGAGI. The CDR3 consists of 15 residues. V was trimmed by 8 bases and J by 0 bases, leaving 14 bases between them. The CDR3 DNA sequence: TGTGCCAGCTCCTTAAGCTCGCGCTCCTACAATGAGCAGTTCTTC. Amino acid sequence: CASSLSSRSYNEQFF.